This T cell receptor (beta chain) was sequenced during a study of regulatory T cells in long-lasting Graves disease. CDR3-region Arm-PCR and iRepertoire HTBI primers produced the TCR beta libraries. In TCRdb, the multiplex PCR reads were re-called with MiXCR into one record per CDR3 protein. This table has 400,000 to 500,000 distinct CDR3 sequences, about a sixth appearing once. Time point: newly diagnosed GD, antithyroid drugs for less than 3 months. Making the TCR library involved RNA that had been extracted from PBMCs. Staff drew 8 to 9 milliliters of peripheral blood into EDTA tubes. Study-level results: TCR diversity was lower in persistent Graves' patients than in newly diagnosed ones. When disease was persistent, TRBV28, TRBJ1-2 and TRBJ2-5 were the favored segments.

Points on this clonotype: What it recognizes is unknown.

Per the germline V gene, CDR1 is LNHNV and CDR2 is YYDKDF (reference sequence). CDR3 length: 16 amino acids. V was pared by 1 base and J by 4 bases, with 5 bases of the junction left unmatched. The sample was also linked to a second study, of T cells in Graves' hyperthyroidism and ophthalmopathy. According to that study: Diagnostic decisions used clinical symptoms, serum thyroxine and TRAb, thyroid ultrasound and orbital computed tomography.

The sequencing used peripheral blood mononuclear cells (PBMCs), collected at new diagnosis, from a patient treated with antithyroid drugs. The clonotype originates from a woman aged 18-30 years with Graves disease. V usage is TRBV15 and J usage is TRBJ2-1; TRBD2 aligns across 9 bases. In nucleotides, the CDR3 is TGTGCCACCAGCAGAGGTAGCGGGAGAAAGTACAATGAGCAGTTCTTC. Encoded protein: CATSRGSGRKYNEQFF.